The sequence of this TCR beta chain was determined in a study of CD8+CD57+ T cells in acquired aplastic anemia. Patients who underwent sequencing had shown CD8+CD57+ cell expansion by flow cytometry. This CDR3 is 15 amino acids long. The V gene lost 3 bases and the J gene lost 2 bases, with 16 bases spanning the gap. CDR1 is SQVTM, CDR2 ANQGSEA, per germline. Researchers used genomic DNA as the template to profile TCR beta VDJ and CDR3. Via MiXCR, TCRdb re-called the reads, giving one row per CDR3 protein. The sample records 150,000 to 200,000 distinct CDR3 sequences, around 48% being singletons. The TCR originated in a human donor with aplastic anemia. The V call is TRBV29-1, the J call TRBJ1-2, with D maybe TRBD1 (5 bases). The specimen was sorted CD4+, CD8+, or CD8+CD57+ T cells (not recorded which) from PBMCs. The CDR3 DNA reads as TGCAGCGTTGATAAAGCGGGGGTAATGAACTATGGCTACACCTTC. Translated: CSVDKAGVMNYGYTF.